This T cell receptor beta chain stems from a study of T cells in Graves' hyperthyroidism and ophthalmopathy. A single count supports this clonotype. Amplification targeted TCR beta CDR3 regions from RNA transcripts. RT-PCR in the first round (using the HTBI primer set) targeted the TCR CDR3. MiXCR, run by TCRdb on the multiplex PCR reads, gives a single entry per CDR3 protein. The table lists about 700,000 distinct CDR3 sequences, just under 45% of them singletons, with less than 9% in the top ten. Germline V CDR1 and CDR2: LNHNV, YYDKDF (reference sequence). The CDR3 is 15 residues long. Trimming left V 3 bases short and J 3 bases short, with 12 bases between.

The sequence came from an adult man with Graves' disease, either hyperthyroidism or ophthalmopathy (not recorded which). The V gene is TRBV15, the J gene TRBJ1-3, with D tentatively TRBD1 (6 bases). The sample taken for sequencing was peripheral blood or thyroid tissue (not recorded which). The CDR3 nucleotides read TGTGCCACCAGCAGCCGGCAGGGGAATGGAAACACCATATATTTT. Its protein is CATSSRQGNGNTIYF.